This T cell receptor beta chain was recorded in a study of CD8 T cells in ankylosing spondylitis. Making the TCR beta libraries involved quantitative 5'-RACE with molecular barcodes. TCRdb used MiXCR to reprocess the 5' RACE reads, holding one entry per CDR3 protein. The sample lists about 330,000 distinct CDR3 sequences, 6.5% to 10% occurring once. Study findings and constraints: Disease-associated clones were CD8+ and fairly uncommon in peripheral blood. What seemed typical of ankylosing spondylitis blood was a TCR beta motif built from about 8 highly homologous variants. Some of these motif variants have turned up before, in reports on reactive arthritis synovial fluid and blood. Disease-linked clones reportedly concentrated significantly in matched ankylosing spondylitis synovial fluid.

The CDR3 extends over 14 amino acids. Trimming removed 3 bases from V and 4 bases from J, with 13 bases in between. Germline V gene sequence: CDR1 SGHRS, CDR2 YFSETQ. There are a few counts of this clonotype. Its antigen is as yet unknown. The sequencing input was blood, either unsorted or a sorted T cell fraction (not recorded which). The sequence derives from a male donor with ankylosing spondylitis. The chain employs TRBV5-1 and TRBJ1-1; D is perhaps TRBD1 (6 bases). The CDR3 sequence is CASSSQGTATEAFF. The CDR3 nucleotides are TGCGCCAGCAGCTCACAGGGCACTGCCACTGAAGCTTTCTTT.